These 2 T cell receptor beta chains were sequenced from one sample in a study of blood T cell repertoires in COVID-19 (dated by TCRdb to 2020 to 2021). The library was prepared using the immunoSEQ multiplex PCR assay. TCRdb limited this immuneACCESS table to in-frame rearrangements with V and J called. A share of clones is missing; checked studies link under half to unresolved V genes, and the rest is unexplained. In all, the sample holds about 240,000 clones, and roughly 87% of those were seen once. Approximately 7.9% of the sample comes from the top ten. What was sequenced was peripheral blood. Source of these receptors: a man between 60 and 75 years old who had recovered from COVID-19.

This clone turned up a few times. The V and J genes are TRBV19 and TRBJ1-1, with no clear D. CDR3 length: 12 residues. V shed 8 bases and J shed 7 bases, with 14 bases lying between them. CDR1 is LNHDA, CDR2 SQIVND, per germline (reference sequence). CDR3 sequence: CASSQLWSEAFF. The CDR3 DNA reads TGTGCCAGTTCCCAGCTCTGGAGTGAAGCTTTCTTT.

J is TRBJ1-3 and V is TRBV5-1; 8 nucleotides match TRBD1. The V gene end was trimmed by 3 bases and the J gene end by 3 bases; junction bases not matched to a gene: 11. This CDR3 has 17 residues. Germline loops: CDR1 SGHRS, CDR2 YFSETQ. The DNA of the CDR3 is TGCGCCAGCAGCTCGAGCCAGACGGACAGGGTTGGAAACACCATATATTTT. Amino acid sequence: CASSSSQTDRVGNTIYF.